The entry that follows covers one TCR beta chain sequence. Its target is not known. The read terminates 3 residues before the CDR3 end, so the remaining end is supplied by the germline J gene. This specimen comes from a study of T cells in women clearing cervical HPV infection. General study points: It is unknown whether associations predate infection; no effector/memory or HPV-specific sorting. Cases carried less TRBV6-7 than controls: roughly 0.12% versus 0.17%.

Trimming cost V 1 base and J 7 bases, with 14 bases left between them. The CDR3 consists of 15 residues. Germline-derived CDR1 and CDR2 are SGHDT and YYEEEE. immunoSEQ multiplex PCR used an average of roughly 1,300 ng genomic DNA. Using immunoSEQ multiplex PCR, the repertoire was profiled, and TCRdb retains in-frame clones only, with some absent. The sample totals some 33,000 clones. The V call is TRBV5-6, the J call TRBJ1-4; TRBD1 might be the D (6 bases). This clonotype originated in a woman aged 18 to 75 with a cervical HPV16 infection that either progressed to CIN3+ or cleared (not recorded which). Sequencing was carried out using blood buffy coat. CDR3 region: CASSLTGRSGEKLFF. The sequenced CDR3 bases are TGTGCCAGCAGCTTGACAGGGAGGAGCGGTGAAAAA.